A single sample gave rise to the 26 T cell receptor beta chains below, sequenced in a study of Ad26.COV2.S vaccination and SARS-CoV-2 variants. Measured with immunoSEQ multiplex PCR; TCRdb has only the in-frame clones, and not every one. The sample lists about 330,000 clones; around 90% were seen once. Treatment in this sample: about 20 received Ad26.COV2.S at low or high dose, single or two shots; several received placebo; per-sample allocation not given. At day 63 after the first vaccine or placebo injection, samples were drawn. Here the sequenced sample was peripheral blood, taken in a trial of Ad26.COV2.S vaccine versus placebo. The receptors here all came from a person between 18 and 60 years old who received the Ad26.COV2.S COVID-19 vaccine or a placebo.

This chain uses TRBV7-2 with TRBJ1-2; D ambiguous. The germline V and J ends were trimmed by 5 bases and 0 bases, with 16 bases remaining between them. The germline V gene has CDR1 SGHTA and CDR2 FQGNSA. This CDR3 has 16 residues. The CDR3 nucleotides read TGTGCCAGCAGCACCCAGGTACAGCTTTCTAACTATGGCTACACCTTC. Protein sequence: CASSTQVQLSNYGYTF.

The J gene is TRBJ2-1, the V gene TRBV5-1; TRBD2 agrees at 7 bases. The trim removed 0 bases at V and 0 bases at J, leaving 6 bases unmatched. This CDR3 is built from 17 residues. Germline values: CDR1 SGHRS, CDR2 YFSETQ. CDR3 nucleotides: TGCGCCAGCAGCTTGGTGCTAGCGGCGGACTCCTACAATGAGCAGTTCTTC. Protein sequence: CASSLVLAADSYNEQFF. The full variable domain, with the rest looked up from reference TRBV5-1 and TRBJ2-1, is KAGVTQTPRYLIKTRGQQVTLSCSPISGHRSVSWYQQTPGQGLQFLFEYFSETQRNKGNFPGRFSGRQFSNSRSEMNVSTLELGDSALYLCASSLVLAADSYNEQFFGPGTRLTVL.

The chain joins TRBV6-5 to TRBJ1-3, with D possibly matching TRBD1 (5 bases). Germline CDR1 MNHEY, CDR2 SVGAGI. The V end lost 2 bases, the J end lost 4 bases, and 12 bases lay between the germline ends. This CDR3 has 15 residues. For the CDR3, the DNA is TGTGCCAGCAGTTACGGCGGGACGCTGGGAAACACCATATATTTT. Translated, it gives CASSYGGTLGNTIYF.

The V call is TRBV7-2, the J call TRBJ1-2; tentatively, D is TRBD1 (5 bases). V shed 11 bases and J shed 2 bases, with 15 bases lying between them. Germline CDR1 and CDR2: SGHTA and FQGNSA. The CDR3 covers 13 residues. The CDR3 DNA reads as TGTGCCTGCCGCTGGGGGGGGAACTATGGCTACACCTTC. Translation: CACRWGGNYGYTF.

The chain links TRBV5-6 to TRBJ1-4, with unresolved D. V lost 1 base and J lost 7, with 17 bases in between. Germline V gene data show CDR1 as SGHDT and CDR2 as YYEEEE. This CDR3 contains 16 residues. CDR3 amino acids: CASSLLGTTEGEKLFF. CDR3 nucleotide sequence: TGTGCCAGCAGCTTGTTAGGCACAACCGAGGGTGAAAAACTGTTTTTT.

The chain links TRBV5-8 to TRBJ2-5, with TRBD2 identical over 13 bases. The germline V gene encodes CDR1 SGHTS and CDR2 YDEGEE. The V gene end was trimmed by 2 bases and the J gene end by 3 bases; junction bases not matched to a gene: 4. The CDR3 is 16 amino acids. The CDR3 protein is CASSLTGTSGEETQYF. The CDR3 DNA follows: TGTGCCAGCAGCTTAACCGGGACTAGCGGGGAAGAGACCCAGTACTTC.

In DNA, the CDR3 is TGCAGTGCTAGTCCACCCTCCTACAATGAGCAGTTCTTC. This translates into CSASPPSYNEQFF. The J gene is TRBJ2-1, the V gene TRBV20-1, with D uncertain. Per the germline V gene, CDR1 is DFQATT and CDR2 is SNEGSKA (reference sequence). V shed 3 bases and J shed 0 bases, with 6 bases lying between them. CDR3 length equals 13 residues.

The CDR3 sequence: CASSQGRGRTHEAFF. DNA of the CDR3: TGCGCCAGCAGCCAAGGGCGGGGACGAACTCATGAAGCTTTCTTT. The chain has TRBV4-3 and TRBJ1-1, with D possibly TRBD1 on 5 matching bases. The CDR3 spans 15 residues. Germline values: CDR1 LGHNA, CDR2 YSLEER. The V gene lost 1 base and the J gene lost 7 bases, with 16 bases spanning the gap.

This clone was seen once. The chain joins TRBV6-2 or TRBV6-3 to TRBJ2-3, with D hard to call. Germline V gene data show CDR1 as MNHEY and CDR2 as SVGEGT. The V and J ends lost 2 bases and 4 bases respectively, with 7 bases between them. CDR3 length: 13 residues. Written as DNA, the CDR3 is TGTGCCAGCAGTTACAGGATCGCAGATACGCAGTATTTT. It specifies CASSYRIADTQYF.

This chain links TRBV5-8 with TRBJ2-5; D could derive from TRBD1 or TRBD2 (5 bases each). This CDR3 has 15 residues. V lost 4 bases and J 5 bases, leaving 18 bases between the germline ends. Germline values: CDR1 SGHTS, CDR2 YDEGEE. The CDR3 DNA reads TGTGCCAGCAGCCCTGGGGCAGCAGAGGGGGAGACCCAGTACTTC. Protein sequence: CASSPGAAEGETQYF.

J is TRBJ1-1 and V is TRBV3-1 (or the pseudogene TRBV3-2); weak D call: TRBD1 (5 bases). CDR3 length equals 15 residues. Germline V gene data show CDR1 as LGHDT and CDR2 as YNNKEL (reference sequence). The ends were cut back, 4 bases at V and 2 bases at J, with 14 bases in the middle. CDR3 sequence (DNA): TGTGCCAGCAGCCGATCACCGGGACCAAACACTGAAGCTTTCTTT. Protein: CASSRSPGPNTEAFF.

The rearrangement links TRBV24-1 to TRBJ1-5, with 7 bases lining up with TRBD1. The trim removed 2 bases at V and 3 bases at J, leaving 12 bases unmatched. The germline gives CDR1 KGHDR, CDR2 SFDVKD. This CDR3 region has 18 residues. This CDR3 reads CATSDSLPDRVFNQPQHF. The CDR3 DNA is TGTGCCACCAGTGATTCTCTTCCCGACAGGGTGTTCAATCAGCCCCAGCATTTT.

V and J are TRBV19 and TRBJ1-2, with a weak D call TRBD1 (6 bases). The CDR3 sequence is 14 residues long. In germline, CDR1 is LNHDA, CDR2 SQIVND (reference sequence). V gave up 5 bases and J gave up 1 base, with 11 bases separating them. The CDR3 loop is CASSFRTDNYGYTF. CDR3 coding DNA: TGTGCCAGTAGTTTCAGGACAGATAACTATGGCTACACCTTC.

The chain is built from TRBV10-3 and TRBJ1-1; TRBD1 matches 8 bases. CDR1 is ENHRY and CDR2 is SYGVKD in the germline V gene. J gave up 1 base and V 6 bases, and 1 base lay outside the gene matches. This CDR3 comprises 13 residues. The DNA for the CDR3 is TGTGCCATCAGACAGGGGGGGAACACTGAAGCTTTCTTT. The encoded protein is CAIRQGGNTEAFF.

This sequence joins TRBV7-2 and TRBJ2-1; 9 nucleotides align to TRBD2. The trim removed 2 bases at V and 9 bases at J, leaving 8 bases unmatched. The germline V gene encodes CDR1 SGHTA and CDR2 FQGNSA. The CDR3 has 15 amino acids. The CDR3 nucleotides read TGTGCCAGCAGCTTAAGTAGCGGGAGTGGGTTTGAGCAGTTCTTC. Its translation: CASSLSSGSGFEQFF.

The V call is TRBV15, the J call TRBJ1-2; a possible D gene is TRBD1 (6 bases). The V end was cut by 4 bases, the J end by 7 bases, with 19 bases between. The CDR3 spans 15 residues. Germline loops: CDR1 LNHNV, CDR2 YYDKDF (reference sequence). The CDR3 reads CATSIGGHSKGGYTF. The CDR3 DNA follows: TGTGCCACCAGCATAGGGGGACACTCTAAGGGTGGCTACACCTTC. Full variable domain (missing parts from reference TRBV15 and TRBJ1-2): DAMVIQNPRYQVTQFGKPVTLSCSQTLNHNVMYWYQQKSSQAPKLLFHYYDKDFNNEADTPDNFQSRRPNTSFCFLDIRSPGLGDTAMYLCATSIGGHSKGGYTFGSGTRLTVV.

V is TRBV7-2 and J is TRBJ1-5; D gene ambiguous. The CDR3 runs to 13 residues. The V end lost 6 bases, the J end lost 6 bases, and 12 bases lay between the germline ends. Germline V gene lookup returns CDR1 SGHTA and CDR2 FQGNSA. The DNA for the CDR3 is TGTGCCAGCAGGGAGGGAGTAGGTCAGCCCCAGCATTTT. This gives the protein CASREGVGQPQHF.

V gene TRBV7-9 combines with J gene TRBJ2-7; TRBD1 agrees at 8 bases. In germline, CDR1 is SEHNR, CDR2 FQNEAQ (reference sequence). Trimming cost V 4 bases and J 1 base; bases outside gene matches: 6. The CDR3 consists of 15 residues. The CDR3, as DNA: TGTGCCAGCAGCTACGGGGACAGGAGGTCCTACGAGCAGTACGTC. This encodes CASSYGDRRSYEQYV.

J is TRBJ1-1 and V is TRBV6-5; TRBD1 matches 9 bases. The CDR3 runs 14 residues. Germline V gene data show CDR1 as MNHEY and CDR2 as SVGAGI. The junction had 5 bases not matched to a gene; V was cut back by 6 bases and J by 3 bases. DNA of the CDR3: TGTGCCAGCAGCACCGGGACAGGGTACACTGAAGCTTTCTTT. Translated: CASSTGTGYTEAFF.

The rearrangement uses TRBV30 and TRBJ2-5; perhaps TRBD2 as D (5 bases). The CDR3 is 15 residues long. The V and J ends lost 2 bases and 1 base respectively, with 14 bases between them. Germline values: CDR1 GTSNPN, CDR2 SVGIG (reference sequence). The CDR3 sequence: CAWSRYSRGQETQYF. Written as DNA, the CDR3 is TGTGCCTGGAGTCGCTACTCCCGGGGCCAAGAGACCCAGTACTTC.

The chain links TRBV7-2 to TRBJ1-1, with 7 bases matching TRBD1. CDR3 size: 15 residues. Per the germline V gene, CDR1 is SGHTA and CDR2 is FQGNSA. V lost 2 bases and J lost 6; bases outside the gene matches: 9. CDR3 amino acids: CASSLKAGGFAEAFF. The CDR3 DNA sequence: TGTGCCAGCAGCTTAAAGGCAGGGGGTTTCGCTGAAGCTTTCTTT.

This rearrangement joins TRBV4-1 to TRBJ2-7; no clear D. The germline V gene encodes CDR1 MGHRA and CDR2 YSYEKL. This CDR3 contains 13 residues. V was trimmed by 4 bases and J by 5 bases, leaving 12 bases between them. The CDR3 loop reads CASSRVGPDEQYF. The CDR3 DNA is TGCGCCAGCAGCCGGGTCGGCCCTGACGAGCAGTACTTC.

The rearrangement links TRBV21-1 to TRBJ2-7. TRBV21-1 is noted as a pseudogene. The CDR3 runs to 15 residues. As DNA, the CDR3 is TGTGCCAGCAGCAAAGGTACGTCGACCTCCTACGAGCAGTACGTC. It codes for CASSKGTSTSYEQYV.

This clone was found once. The gene calls are TRBV19 and TRBJ1-5; D is unresolved. This CDR3 is built from 14 residues. Germline V gives CDR1 LNHDA, CDR2 SQIVND (reference sequence). Between the trimmed V and J ends, which lost 7 bases and 2 bases, there was a span of 12 bases. The CDR3 sequence: CASTPSRGNQPQHF. CDR3 coding DNA: TGTGCCAGTACCCCCTCGAGGGGCAATCAGCCCCAGCATTTT.

The chain carries TRBV10-2 and TRBJ1-5, with D possibly matching TRBD1 (5 bases). CDR1 and CDR2 from the germline V gene are WSHSY and SAAADI. The CDR3 is made up of 13 amino acids. V gave up 10 bases and J gave up 5 bases, with 15 bases separating them. CDR3 in amino acids: CATSGDGDQPQHF. The CDR3 nucleotides read TGCGCCACCTCCGGGGACGGGGATCAGCCCCAGCATTTT.

The V call is TRBV6-5, the J call TRBJ1-1; D is ambiguous. Trimming stripped 4 bases from V and 8 bases from J, with 8 bases between. Germline V gene sequence: CDR1 MNHEY, CDR2 SVGAGI. The CDR3 runs 11 residues. CDR3 sequence reads: CASSSWVEAFF. The CDR3 bases are TGTGCCAGCAGTTCTTGGGTGGAAGCTTTCTTT.